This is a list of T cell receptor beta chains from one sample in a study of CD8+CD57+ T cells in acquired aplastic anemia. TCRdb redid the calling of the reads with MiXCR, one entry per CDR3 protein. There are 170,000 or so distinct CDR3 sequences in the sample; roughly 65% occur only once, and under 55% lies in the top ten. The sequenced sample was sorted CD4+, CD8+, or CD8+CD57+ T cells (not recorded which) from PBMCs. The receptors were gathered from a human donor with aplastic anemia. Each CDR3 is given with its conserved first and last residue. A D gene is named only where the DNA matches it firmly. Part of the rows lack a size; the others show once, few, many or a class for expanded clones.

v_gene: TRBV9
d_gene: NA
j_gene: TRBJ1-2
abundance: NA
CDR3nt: TGTGCCAGCAGCGTAGGGGGGAGCCTTAACTATGGCTACACCTTC
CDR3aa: CASSVGGSLNYGYTF

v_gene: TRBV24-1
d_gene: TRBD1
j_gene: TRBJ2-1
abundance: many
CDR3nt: TGTGCCACCAGTGACGGCCGGGACAGGGGGCGTGAGCAGTTCTTC
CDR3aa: CATSDGRDRGREQFF

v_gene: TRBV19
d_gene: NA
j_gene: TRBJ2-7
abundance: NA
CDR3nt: TGTGCCAGTAGTGGACCTTCCTACGAGCAGTACTTC
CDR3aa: CASSGPSYEQYF

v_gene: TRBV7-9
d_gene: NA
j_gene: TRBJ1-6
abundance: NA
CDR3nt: TGTGCCAGCACCCCTAAGGGGCGTGATAATTCACCCCTCCACTTT
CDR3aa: CASTPKGRDNSPLHF

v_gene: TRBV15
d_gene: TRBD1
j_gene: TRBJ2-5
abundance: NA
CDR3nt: TGTGCCACCAGCGCAGGGGGCGGAGGGTACCAAGAGACCCAGTACTTC
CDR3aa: CATSAGGGGYQETQYF

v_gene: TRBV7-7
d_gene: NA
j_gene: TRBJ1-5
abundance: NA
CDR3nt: TGTGCCAGCAGTCAAAAAGGGGTGGAGACGCGTGGGGACCAGCATTTT
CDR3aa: CASSQKGVETRGDQHF

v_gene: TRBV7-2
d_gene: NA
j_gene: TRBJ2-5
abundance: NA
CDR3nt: TGTGCCAGCCGGGGGATGGGGGAGACCCAGTACTTC
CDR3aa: CASRGMGETQYF

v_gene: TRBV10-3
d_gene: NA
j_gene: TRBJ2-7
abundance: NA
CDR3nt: TGTGCCATCAGTGAGTCAGAGATTACCTACGAGCAGTACTTC
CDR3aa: CAISESEITYEQYF

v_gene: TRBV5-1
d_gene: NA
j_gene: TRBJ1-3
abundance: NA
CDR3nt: TGCGCCAGCAGCCGGGGCGACAGAGGTGGAAACACCATATATTTT
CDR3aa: CASSRGDRGGNTIYF

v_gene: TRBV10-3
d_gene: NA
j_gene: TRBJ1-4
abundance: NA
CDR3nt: TGTGCCATCAGTGACCGGACAGTAAGTGAAAAACTGTTTTTT
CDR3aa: CAISDRTVSEKLFF

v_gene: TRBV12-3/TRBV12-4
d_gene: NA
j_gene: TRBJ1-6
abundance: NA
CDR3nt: TGTGCCAGCAGTCAGGGGTTCTATAATTCACCCCTCCACTTT
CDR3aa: CASSQGFYNSPLHF

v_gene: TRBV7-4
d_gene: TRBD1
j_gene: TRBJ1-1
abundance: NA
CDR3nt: TGTGCCAGCAGCGCCCAAGGGGGCCTAGACGCCCCTGAAGCTTTCTTT
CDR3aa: CASSAQGGLDAPEAFF

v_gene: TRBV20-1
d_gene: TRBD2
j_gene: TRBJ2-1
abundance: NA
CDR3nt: TGCAGTGCCCGACGGACTAGCCCCCCCTCCTACAATGAGCAGTTCTTC
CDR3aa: CSARRTSPPSYNEQFF

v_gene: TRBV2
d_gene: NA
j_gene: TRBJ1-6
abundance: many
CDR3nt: TGTGCCAGCAGTGAAGCCCTTGCCCCGGAGGTTAATTCACCCCTCCACTTT
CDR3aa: CASSEALAPEVNSPLHF

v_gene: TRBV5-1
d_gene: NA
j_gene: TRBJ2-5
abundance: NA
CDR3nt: TGCGCCAGCAGCCGAAACCCTCGGGACCAAGAGACCCAGTACTTC
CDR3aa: CASSRNPRDQETQYF

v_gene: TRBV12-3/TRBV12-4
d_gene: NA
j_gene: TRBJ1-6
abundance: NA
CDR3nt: TGTGCCAGCAGTACAGATGCGAGTTCACCCCTCCACTTT
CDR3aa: CASSTDASSPLHF

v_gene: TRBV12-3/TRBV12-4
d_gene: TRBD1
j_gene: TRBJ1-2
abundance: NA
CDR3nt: TGTGCCAGCAGTTTAGCTTGGACAGGGGGCTACACCTTC
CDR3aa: CASSLAWTGGYTF

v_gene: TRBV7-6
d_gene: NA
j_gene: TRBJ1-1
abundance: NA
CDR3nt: TGTGCCAGCAGCTTAACCCCGGCGGCACCTGAAGCTTTCTTT
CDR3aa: CASSLTPAAPEAFF

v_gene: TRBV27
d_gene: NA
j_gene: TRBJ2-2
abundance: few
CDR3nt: TGTGCCACCGGGCGGGGAAGCGAAAACACCGGGGAGCTGTTTTTT
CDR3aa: CATGRGSENTGELFF

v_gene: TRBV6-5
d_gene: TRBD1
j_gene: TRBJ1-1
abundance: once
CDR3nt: TGTGCCAGCAGTTACGACAGGGTCTCCACTGAAGCTTTCTTT
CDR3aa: CASSYDRVSTEAFF

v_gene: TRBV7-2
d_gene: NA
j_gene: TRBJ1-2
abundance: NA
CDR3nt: TGTGCCAGCAGCTTAGTGCGGACGGCGGTCGAGTGGGGCCTCGGCTACACCTTC
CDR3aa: CASSLVRTAVEWGLGYTF

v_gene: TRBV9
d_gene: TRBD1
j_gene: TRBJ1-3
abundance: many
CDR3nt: TGTGCCAGCAGACAGGGGTTAGGAAACACCATATATTTT
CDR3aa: CASRQGLGNTIYF

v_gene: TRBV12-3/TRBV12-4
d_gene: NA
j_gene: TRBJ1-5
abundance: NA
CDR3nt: TGTGCCAGCGCTGCGGCGGGATGGCCTCCTCACCGGCCGCAGCATTTT
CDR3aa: CASAAAGWPPHRPQHF

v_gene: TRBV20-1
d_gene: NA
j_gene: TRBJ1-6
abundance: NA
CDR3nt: TGCAGTGCTAGGGACATGAATCCGAATTCACCCCTCCACTTT
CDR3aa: CSARDMNPNSPLHF

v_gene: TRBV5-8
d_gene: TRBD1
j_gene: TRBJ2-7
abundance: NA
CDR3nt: TGTGCCAGCAGTAAAGGGACAGACAACTACGAGCAGTACTTC
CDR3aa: CASSKGTDNYEQYF

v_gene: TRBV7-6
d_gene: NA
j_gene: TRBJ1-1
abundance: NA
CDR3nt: TGTGCCAGCAGCGTAGACACGGACGAAGCTTTCTTT
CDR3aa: CASSVDTDEAFF

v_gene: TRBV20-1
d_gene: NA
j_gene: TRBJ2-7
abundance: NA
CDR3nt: TGCAGTGCTAGAATGGGAAGCTCCTACGAGCAGTACTTC
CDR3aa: CSARMGSSYEQYF

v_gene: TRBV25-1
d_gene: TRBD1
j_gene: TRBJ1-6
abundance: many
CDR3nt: TGTGCCAGCAGTGAATACAGGGGGGAGAATTCACCCCTCCACTTT
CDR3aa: CASSEYRGENSPLHF

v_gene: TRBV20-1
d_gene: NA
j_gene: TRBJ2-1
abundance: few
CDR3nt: TGCAGTGCCGGGGACAATGAGCAGTTCTTC
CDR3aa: CSAGDNEQFF

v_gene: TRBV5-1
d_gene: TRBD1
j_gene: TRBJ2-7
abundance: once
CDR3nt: TGCGCCAGCAGTGGGACAGGGAACCCCTACGAGCAGTACTTC
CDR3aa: CASSGTGNPYEQYF

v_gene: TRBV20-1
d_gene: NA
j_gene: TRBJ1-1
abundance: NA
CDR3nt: TGCAGTGCTAGAGATAGCCGGGACCTGAACACTGAAGCTTTCTTT
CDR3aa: CSARDSRDLNTEAFF

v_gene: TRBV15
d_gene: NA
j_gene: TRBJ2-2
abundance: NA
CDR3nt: TGTGCCACCAGCAGTATTCTCAGGAACACCGGGGAGCTGTTTTTT
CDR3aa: CATSSILRNTGELFF

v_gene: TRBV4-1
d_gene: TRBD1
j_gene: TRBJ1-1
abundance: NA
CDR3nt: TGCGCCAGCAGCCCGAGACAGGGAGGAGGGAACACTGAAGCTTTCTTT
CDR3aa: CASSPRQGGGNTEAFF

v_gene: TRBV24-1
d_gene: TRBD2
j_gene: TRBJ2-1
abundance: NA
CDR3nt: TGTGCCACCAGTGACATTACCAGCGGGAGGTACAATGAGCAGTTCTTC
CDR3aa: CATSDITSGRYNEQFF

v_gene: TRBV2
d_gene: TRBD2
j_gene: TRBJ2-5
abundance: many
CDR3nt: TGTGCCAGCACTTCTACTCTCGGGAGAGCGGGGCAAGAGACCCAGTACTTC
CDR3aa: CASTSTLGRAGQETQYF

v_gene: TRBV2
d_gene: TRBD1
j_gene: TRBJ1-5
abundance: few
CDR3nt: TGTGCCAGCAGTTCCGGGACAGAAATTGAGCCCCAGCATTTT
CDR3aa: CASSSGTEIEPQHF

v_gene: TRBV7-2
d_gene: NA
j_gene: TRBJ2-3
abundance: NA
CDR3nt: TGTGCCAGCAGTCCCGCTACCAATACGCAGTATTTT
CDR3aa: CASSPATNTQYF

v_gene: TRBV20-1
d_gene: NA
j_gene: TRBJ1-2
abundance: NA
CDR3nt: TGCAGCGTTGAAGTAGGTCCGGGGACTGGCTACACCTTC
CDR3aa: CSVEVGPGTGYTF

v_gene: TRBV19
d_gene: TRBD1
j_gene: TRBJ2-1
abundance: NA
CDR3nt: TGTGCCAGTACCTTGACAGGGGAAGGCTACAATGAGCAGTTCTTC
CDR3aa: CASTLTGEGYNEQFF

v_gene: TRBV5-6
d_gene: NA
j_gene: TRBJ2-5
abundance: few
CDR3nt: TGTGCCAGCAGCTTCGGACAGCCCCAAGAGACCCAGTACTTC
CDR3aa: CASSFGQPQETQYF

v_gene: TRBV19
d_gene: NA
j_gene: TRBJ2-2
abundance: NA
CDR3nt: TGTGCCAGTAGACCTCAGGGGTTCGGGACCGGGGAGCTGTTTTTT
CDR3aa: CASRPQGFGTGELFF

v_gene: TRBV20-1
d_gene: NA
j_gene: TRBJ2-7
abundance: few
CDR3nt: TGCAGTGCTAGAGGGGGGGCGGGACAGAACGAGCAGTACTTC
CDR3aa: CSARGGAGQNEQYF

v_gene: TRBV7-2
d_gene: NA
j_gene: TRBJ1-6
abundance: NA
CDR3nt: TGTGCCAGCAGCTTAGCCCCGAATTCACCCCTCCACTTT
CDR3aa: CASSLAPNSPLHF

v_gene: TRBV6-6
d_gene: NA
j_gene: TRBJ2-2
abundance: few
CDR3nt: TGTGCCAGCACTGGGGTAGATCAGAACACCGGGGAGCTGTTTTTT
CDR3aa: CASTGVDQNTGELFF

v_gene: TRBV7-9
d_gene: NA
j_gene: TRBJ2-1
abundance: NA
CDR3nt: TGTGCCAGCAGCTTAGATACCCGAGGTCTCGCCTACAATGAGCAGTTCTTC
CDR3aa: CASSLDTRGLAYNEQFF